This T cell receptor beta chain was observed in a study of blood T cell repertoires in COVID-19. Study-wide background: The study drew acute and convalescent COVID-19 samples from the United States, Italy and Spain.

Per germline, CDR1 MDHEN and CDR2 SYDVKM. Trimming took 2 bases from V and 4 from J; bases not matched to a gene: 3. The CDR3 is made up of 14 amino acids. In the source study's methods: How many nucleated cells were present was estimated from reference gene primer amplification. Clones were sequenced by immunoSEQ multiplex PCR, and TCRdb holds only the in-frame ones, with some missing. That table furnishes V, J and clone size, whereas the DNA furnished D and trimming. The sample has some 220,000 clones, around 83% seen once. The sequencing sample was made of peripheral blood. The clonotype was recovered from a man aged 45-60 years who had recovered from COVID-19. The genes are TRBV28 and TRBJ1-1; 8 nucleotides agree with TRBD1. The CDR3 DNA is TGTGCCAGCAGTTTACAGGGGGCGAGCACTGAAGCTTTCTTT. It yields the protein CASSLQGASTEAFF.